Following are 8 T cell receptor beta chains from one sample sequenced in a study of blood T cells in healthy people across ages. Next came a second PCR, run for about 7 to 12 cycles, which used a sample-barcoded 5' primer along with a J-beta primer mix. MiXCR was run by TCRdb on the 5' RACE reads, yielding one entry per CDR3 protein. The table records 1.5 million to 2 million distinct CDR3 sequences, 28% of them present only once. The source material was blood. These receptors were obtained from a woman aged 25 to 39 in good health.

The V gene is TRBV5-5, the J gene TRBJ2-5; 13 positions agree with TRBD2. The CDR3 spans 20 residues. Germline values: CDR1 SGHKS, CDR2 YYEKEE (reference sequence). Trimming at V came to 4 bases and at J to 2 bases, leaving 17 bases not matched to a gene. This CDR3 is CASSALPGTSGDRIQETQYF. The CDR3 nucleotides read TGTGCCAGCAGCGCCCTTCCAGGGACTAGCGGGGATCGTATACAAGAGACCCAGTACTTC.

This clonotype was recorded at least ten times. This sequence joins TRBV10-3 and TRBJ2-7; 10 bases match TRBD1. Germline lookup yields CDR1 ENHRY and CDR2 SYGVKD. The J segment lost 5 bases and the V segment lost 3 bases, leaving 7 bases of the junction unmatched. The CDR3 extends over 15 amino acids. The CDR3 DNA sequence: TGTGCCATCAGTGATGCCCGGGACAGGGGTGACGAGCAGTACTTC. Protein: CAISDARDRGDEQYF.

This clonotype has more than one count but fewer than ten. The chain's CDR3 is CSVEILTGTGEGNEQFF. The CDR3, as DNA: TGCAGCGTTGAGATATTGACCGGGACAGGGGAAGGCAATGAGCAGTTCTTC. The chain recombines TRBV29-1 with TRBJ2-1, with 10 bases lining up with TRBD1. V trimming: 3 bases; J trimming: 6 bases; junction bases outside the gene matches: 14. This CDR3 spans 17 amino acids. In germline, CDR1 is SQVTM, CDR2 ANQGSEA.

At least ten counts were recorded for this clonotype. The rearrangement joins TRBV10-2 to TRBJ2-4; no clear D. CDR1 is WSHSY and CDR2 is SAAADI in the germline V gene. The V gene lost 6 bases and the J gene lost 5 bases, with 17 bases spanning the gap. The CDR3 length is 15 residues. The CDR3 DNA sequence: TGCGCCAGCAGCGCCCTCCGGCCGACCCAAAACATTCAGTACTTC. Translated: CASSALRPTQNIQYF.

This clonotype came up a few times. The rearrangement joins TRBV2 to TRBJ2-5; 13 bases match TRBD2. This CDR3 is built from 15 residues. Unmatched junction bases numbered 7, after V lost 1 base and J lost 11 bases. From germline, CDR1 is SNHLY and CDR2 FYNNEI. Here the CDR3 DNA reads TGTGCCAGCAGTGAAGTACTAGCGGGGGGGATCGGGCAGTACTTC. Amino acids: CASSEVLAGGIGQYF.

This clonotype was observed a few times. This chain links TRBV5-1 with TRBJ2-7; 8 bases match TRBD1. The germline gives CDR1 SGHRS, CDR2 YFSETQ. V shed 8 bases, J shed 0 bases, and the junction held 10 bases outside the gene matches. This CDR3 contains 15 residues. The CDR3 loop reads CASNIGDRSSYEQYF. Here the CDR3 DNA reads TGCGCCAGTAACATCGGGGACAGGAGCTCCTACGAGCAGTACTTC.

The CDR3 DNA is TGTGCCAGCAGCCCCCGCGGGCAGGGGTTTTACGAGCAGTACTTC. This sequence encodes CASSPRGQGFYEQYF. V usage is TRBV9 and J usage is TRBJ2-7, with TRBD1 as a possible D gene (6 bases). Trimming cost V 4 bases and J 4 bases, with 18 bases left between them. There are 15 residues in the CDR3. Per the germline V gene, CDR1 is SGDLS and CDR2 is YYNGEE.

This clonotype has more than one count but fewer than ten. V is TRBV20-1 and J is TRBJ2-1; 8 nucleotides agree with TRBD1. The V segment lost 2 bases and the J segment 2 bases; nucleotides outside the gene matches: 2. The CDR3 consists of 14 residues. Per the germline V gene, CDR1 is DFQATT and CDR2 is SNEGSKA (reference sequence). The CDR3, as DNA: TGCAGTGCTAGAAAACAGGGGGCCTACAATGAGCAGTTCTTC. Its protein product is CSARKQGAYNEQFF.